Below, one T cell receptor (beta chain) is given with its context. Cohort placement rested on clinical history that participants reported themselves. Two negative PCRs, clearance, or symptom resolution characterized the recovered Cohort 3 donors. The sample comes from a study of blood T cell repertoires in COVID-19. The wider study: Nucleic acid was either cDNA or gDNA, and it came from T cells, B-cell-depleted T cells, or PBMCs.

From germline, CDR1 is MNHEY and CDR2 SVGAGI. The CDR3 contains 13 residues. The V end lost 7 bases, the J end lost 2 bases, and 11 bases lay between the germline ends. Libraries were prepared by immunoSEQ multiplex PCR; TCRdb keeps only in-frame clonotypes and omits some of them. The sample contains about 480,000 clones, roughly nine tenths of which appear only once. This sequence originates from an older woman who had recovered from COVID-19. This sequence joins TRBV6-5 and TRBJ1-2; no reliable D call. Sample: PBMCs or T cells enriched from blood (not recorded which). CDR3 loop: CASTLRENYGYTF. CDR3 nucleotide sequence: TGTGCCAGCACCTTACGGGAGAACTATGGCTACACCTTC.